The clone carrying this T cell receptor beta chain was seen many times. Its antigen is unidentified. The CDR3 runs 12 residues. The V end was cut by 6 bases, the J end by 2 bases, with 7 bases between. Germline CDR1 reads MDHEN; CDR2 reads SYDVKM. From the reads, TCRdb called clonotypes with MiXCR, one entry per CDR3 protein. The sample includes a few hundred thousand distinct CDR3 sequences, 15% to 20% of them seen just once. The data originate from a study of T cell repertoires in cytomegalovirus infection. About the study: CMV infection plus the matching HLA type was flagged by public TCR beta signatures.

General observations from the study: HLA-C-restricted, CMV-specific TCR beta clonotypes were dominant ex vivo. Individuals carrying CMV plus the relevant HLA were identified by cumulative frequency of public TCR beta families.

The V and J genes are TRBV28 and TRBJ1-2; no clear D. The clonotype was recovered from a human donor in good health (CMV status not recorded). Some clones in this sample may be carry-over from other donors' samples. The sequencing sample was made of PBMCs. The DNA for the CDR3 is TGTGCCAGCAGGATTCAAAACTATGGCTACACCTTC. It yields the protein CASRIQNYGYTF.